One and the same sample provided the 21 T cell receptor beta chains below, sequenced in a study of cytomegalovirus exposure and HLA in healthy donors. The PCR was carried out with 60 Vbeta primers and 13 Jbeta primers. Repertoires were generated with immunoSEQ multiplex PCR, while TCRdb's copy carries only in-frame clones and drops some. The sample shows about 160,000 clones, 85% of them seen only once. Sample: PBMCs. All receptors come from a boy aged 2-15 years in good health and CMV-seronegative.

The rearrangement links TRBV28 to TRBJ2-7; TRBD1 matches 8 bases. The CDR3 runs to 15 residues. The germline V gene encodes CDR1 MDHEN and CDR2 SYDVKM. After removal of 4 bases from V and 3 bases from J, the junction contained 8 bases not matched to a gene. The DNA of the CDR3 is TGTGCCAGCAGTTCACAGGGGGGTAAATTCTACGAGCAGTACTTC. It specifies CASSSQGGKFYEQYF.

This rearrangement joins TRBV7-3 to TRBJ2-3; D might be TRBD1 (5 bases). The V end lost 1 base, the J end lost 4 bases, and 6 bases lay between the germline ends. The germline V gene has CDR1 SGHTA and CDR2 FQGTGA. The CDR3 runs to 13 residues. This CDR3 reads CASSLRGADTQYF. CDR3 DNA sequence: TGTGCCAGCAGCTTAAGGGGCGCAGATACGCAGTATTTT.

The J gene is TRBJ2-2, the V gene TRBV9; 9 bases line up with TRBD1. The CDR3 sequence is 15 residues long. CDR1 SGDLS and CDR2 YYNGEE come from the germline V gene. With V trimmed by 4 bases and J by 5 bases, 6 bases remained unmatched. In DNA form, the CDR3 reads TGTGCCAGCAGCACCGGGACAGGGATTACCGGGGAGCTGTTTTTT. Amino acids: CASSTGTGITGELFF. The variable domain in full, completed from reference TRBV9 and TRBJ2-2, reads DSGVTQTPKHLITATGQRVTLRCSPRSGDLSVYWYQQSLDQGLQFLIQYYNGEERAKGNILERFSAQQFPDLHSELNLSSLELGDSALYFCASSTGTGITGELFFGEGSRLTVL.

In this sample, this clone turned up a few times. The CDR3 coding sequence is TGCGCCAGCAGCTGGGGACAGATGAACACTGAAGCTTTCTTT. The encoded protein is CASSWGQMNTEAFF. J is TRBJ1-1 and V is TRBV5-1; the match to TRBD1 covers 7 bases. The CDR3 spans 14 residues. Germline V gene data show CDR1 as SGHRS and CDR2 as YFSETQ. V was pared by 3 bases and J by 0 bases, with 2 bases of the junction left unmatched.

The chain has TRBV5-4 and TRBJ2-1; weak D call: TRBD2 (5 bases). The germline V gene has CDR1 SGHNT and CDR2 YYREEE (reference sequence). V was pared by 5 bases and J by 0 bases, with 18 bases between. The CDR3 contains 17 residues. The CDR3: CASRVDFATRSYNEQFF. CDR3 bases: TGTGCCAGCAGAGTGGACTTTGCGACACGCTCCTACAATGAGCAGTTCTTC.

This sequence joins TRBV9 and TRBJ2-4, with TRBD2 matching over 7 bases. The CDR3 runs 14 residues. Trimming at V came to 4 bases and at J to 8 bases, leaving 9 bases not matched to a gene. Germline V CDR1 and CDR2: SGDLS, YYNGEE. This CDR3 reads CASSPTGGEHIQYF. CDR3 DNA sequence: TGTGCCAGCAGCCCGACGGGAGGCGAACACATTCAGTACTTC.

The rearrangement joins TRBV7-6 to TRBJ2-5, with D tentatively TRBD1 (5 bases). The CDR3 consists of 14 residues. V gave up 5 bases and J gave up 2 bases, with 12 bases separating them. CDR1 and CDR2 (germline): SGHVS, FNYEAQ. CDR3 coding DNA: TGTGCCAGCAGCCCTGGGGCAGGGCAAGAGACCCAGTACTTC. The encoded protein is CASSPGAGQETQYF.

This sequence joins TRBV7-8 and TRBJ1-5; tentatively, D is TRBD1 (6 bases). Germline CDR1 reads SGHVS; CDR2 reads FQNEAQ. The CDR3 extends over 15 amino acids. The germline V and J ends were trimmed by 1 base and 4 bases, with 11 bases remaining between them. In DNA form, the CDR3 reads TGTGCCAGCAGCTTAGTGTTTAGGGGGAATCAGCCCCAGCATTTT. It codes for CASSLVFRGNQPQHF.

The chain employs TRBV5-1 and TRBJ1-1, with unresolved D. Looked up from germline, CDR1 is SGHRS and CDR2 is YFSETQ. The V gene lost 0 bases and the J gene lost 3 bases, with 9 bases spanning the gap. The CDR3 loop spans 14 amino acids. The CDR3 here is CASSLDSVDTEAFF. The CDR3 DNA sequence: TGCGCCAGCAGCTTGGACAGTGTGGACACTGAAGCTTTCTTT.

The chain's CDR3 is CASSLRSLDNEQFF. The CDR3 DNA follows: TGCGCCAGCAGCTTAAGGAGCCTTGACAATGAGCAGTTCTTC. This sequence joins TRBV5-1 and TRBJ2-1; no reliable D call. The germline V and J ends were trimmed by 2 bases and 5 bases, with 11 bases remaining between them. The CDR3 contains 14 residues. In germline, CDR1 is SGHRS, CDR2 YFSETQ.

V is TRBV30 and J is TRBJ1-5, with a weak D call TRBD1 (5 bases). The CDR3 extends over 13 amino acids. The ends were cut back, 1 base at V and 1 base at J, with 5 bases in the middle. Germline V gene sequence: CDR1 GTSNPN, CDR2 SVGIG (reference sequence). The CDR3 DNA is TGTGCCTGGAGTGGACAGAGCAATCAGCCCCAGCATTTT. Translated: CAWSGQSNQPQHF.

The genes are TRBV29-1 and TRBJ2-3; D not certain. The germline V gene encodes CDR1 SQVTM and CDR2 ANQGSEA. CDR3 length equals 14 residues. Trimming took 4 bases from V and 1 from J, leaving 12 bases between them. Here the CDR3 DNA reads TGCAGCGTTGTCGCCCGAACAGGCACAGATACGCAGTATTTT. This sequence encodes CSVVARTGTDTQYF.

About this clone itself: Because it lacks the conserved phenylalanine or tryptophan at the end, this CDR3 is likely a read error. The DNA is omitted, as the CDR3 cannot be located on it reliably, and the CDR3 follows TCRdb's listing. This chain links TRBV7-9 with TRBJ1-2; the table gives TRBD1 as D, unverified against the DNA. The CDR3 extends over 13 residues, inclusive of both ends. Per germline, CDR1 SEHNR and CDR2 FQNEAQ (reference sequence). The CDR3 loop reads CSSSLDVAGGVRL.

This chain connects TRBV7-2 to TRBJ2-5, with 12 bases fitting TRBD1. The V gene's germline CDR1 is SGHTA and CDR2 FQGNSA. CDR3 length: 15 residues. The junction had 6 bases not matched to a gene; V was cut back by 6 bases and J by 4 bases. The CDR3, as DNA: TGTGCCAGCAGAATAGGGGACAGGGGGCGAGAGACCCAGTACTTC. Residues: CASRIGDRGRETQYF.

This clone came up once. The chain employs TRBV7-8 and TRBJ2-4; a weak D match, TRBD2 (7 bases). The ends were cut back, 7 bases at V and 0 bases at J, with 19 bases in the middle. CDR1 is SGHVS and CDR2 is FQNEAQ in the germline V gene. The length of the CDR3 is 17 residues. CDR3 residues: CASTPGTSGVAKNIQYF. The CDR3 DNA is TGTGCCAGCACCCCCGGGACAAGCGGGGTAGCCAAAAACATTCAGTACTTC.

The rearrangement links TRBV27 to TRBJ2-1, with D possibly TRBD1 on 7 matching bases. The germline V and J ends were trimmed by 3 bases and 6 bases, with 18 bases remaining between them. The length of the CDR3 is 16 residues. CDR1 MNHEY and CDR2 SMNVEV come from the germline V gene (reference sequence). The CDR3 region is CASSFFVGQGGNEQFF. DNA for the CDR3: TGTGCCAGCAGTTTTTTTGTAGGGCAGGGGGGCAATGAGCAGTTCTTC.

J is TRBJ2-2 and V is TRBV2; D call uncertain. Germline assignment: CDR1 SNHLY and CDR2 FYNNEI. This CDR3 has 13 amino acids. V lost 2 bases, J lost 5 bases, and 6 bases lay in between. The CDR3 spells CASSEQRTGELFF. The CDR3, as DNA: TGTGCCAGCAGTGAACAGCGTACCGGGGAGCTGTTTTTT.

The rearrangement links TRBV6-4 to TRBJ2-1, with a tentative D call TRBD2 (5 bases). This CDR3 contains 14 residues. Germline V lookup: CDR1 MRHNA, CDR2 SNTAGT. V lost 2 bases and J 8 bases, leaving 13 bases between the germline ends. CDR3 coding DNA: TGTGCCAGCAGTGACGAGAGCGGTCTTCATGAGCAGTTCTTC. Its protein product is CASSDESGLHEQFF.

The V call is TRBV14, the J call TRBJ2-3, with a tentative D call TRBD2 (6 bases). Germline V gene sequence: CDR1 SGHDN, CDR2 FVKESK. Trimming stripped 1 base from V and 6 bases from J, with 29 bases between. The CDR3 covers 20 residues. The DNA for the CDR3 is TGTGCCAGCAGCCAAGGCGGGGCGAGGTGGGCAGTCTGTTTATTTGATACGCAGTATTTT. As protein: CASSQGGARWAVCLFDTQYF.

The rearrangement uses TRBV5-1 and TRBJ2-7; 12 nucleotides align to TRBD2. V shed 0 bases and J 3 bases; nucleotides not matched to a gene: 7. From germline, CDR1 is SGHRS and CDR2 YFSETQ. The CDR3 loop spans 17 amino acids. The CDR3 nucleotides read TGCGCCAGCAGCTTGGTTCCTAGCGGGAGGGCCAGCTACGAGCAGTACTTC. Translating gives CASSLVPSGRASYEQYF.

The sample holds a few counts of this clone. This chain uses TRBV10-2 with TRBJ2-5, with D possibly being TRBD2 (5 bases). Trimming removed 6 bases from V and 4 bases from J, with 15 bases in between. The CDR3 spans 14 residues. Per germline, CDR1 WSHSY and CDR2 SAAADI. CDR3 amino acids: CASRRGSVGETQYF. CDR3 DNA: TGCGCCAGCAGACGGGGAAGTGTGGGAGAGACCCAGTACTTC.